This T cell receptor (beta chain) is drawn from a study of T-cell memory formation after mild COVID-19. This clonotype was seen more than once but under ten times. TCRdb ran MiXCR on the 5' RACE reads and lists one entry per CDR3 protein. In the table there are 200,000 to 300,000 distinct CDR3 sequences, approximately 10% of which are singletons. Germline CDR1 SGHKS, CDR2 YYEKEE (reference sequence). V lost 0 bases and J 0 bases, leaving 7 bases between the germline ends. The CDR3 sequence is 15 residues long. This TCR came from a man aged 18 to 30 who had mild COVID-19 (a few samples of this study predate the infection). Cell type and time point are not known. Sequenced input: PBMCs or a T cell subset sorted from them (not recorded which). The genes are TRBV5-5 and TRBJ2-1; D gene unclear. The CDR3 DNA sequence: TGTGCCAGCAGCTTGGGACTGGGCTCCTACAATGAGCAGTTCTTC. It yields the protein CASSLGLGSYNEQFF. The full variable domain, rest sourced from reference TRBV5-5 and TRBJ2-1, is DAGVTQSPTHLIKTRGQQVTLRCSPISGHKSVSWYQQVLGQGPQFIFQYYEKEERGRGNFPDRFSARQFPNYSSELNVNALLLGDSALYLCASSLGLGSYNEQFFGPGTRLTVL.